Following are 8 T cell receptor beta chains from one sample sequenced in a study of CD4 and CD8 cells across lung adenocarcinoma regions. In TCRdb, the PCR reads were re-called with MiXCR into one record per CDR3 protein. The sample shows some 10,000 distinct CDR3 sequences, 46% of them seen only once. Sequencing was done on a sample of CD8+ T cells from the margin of a lung tumor. The receptors derive from a male donor with lung adenocarcinoma. The CD4 and CD8 labels of this study may be unreliable.

This sequence joins TRBV10-3 and TRBJ2-1; 16 bases map to TRBD2. The CDR3 has 19 residues. V lost 2 bases, J lost 6 bases, and 10 bases stayed unmatched. CDR1 is ENHRY and CDR2 is SYGVKD in the germline V gene. The CDR3 DNA sequence: TGTGCCATCAGTGAGAGGGTCCCGGGACTAGCGGGAGGGAGCAATGAGCAGTTCTTC. This gives the protein CAISERVPGLAGGSNEQFF.

A single count supports this clonotype. This chain links TRBV6-1 with TRBJ2-5; D may be TRBD1 or TRBD2 (6 bases each). Germline CDR1 MNHNS, CDR2 SASEGT. The CDR3 covers 15 residues. V dropped 8 bases and J dropped 11 bases, with 27 bases sitting between them. The CDR3 loop reads CASGGGLGVKNIQYF. CDR3 bases: TGTGCCAGCGGTGGGGGGCTAGGGGTCAAAAATATTCAGTACTTC.

The chain has TRBV6-5 and TRBJ1-6; tentative D call: TRBD1 (5 bases). V was clipped by 2 bases and J by 15 bases, with 14 bases between them. Germline values: CDR1 MNHEY, CDR2 SVGAGI. This CDR3 is built from 13 residues. CDR3 coding DNA: TGTGCCAGCAGTTACCAGCTTAGGGGTGGCCTCCACTTT. It codes for CASSYQLRGGLHF.

The chain is built from TRBV5-1 and TRBJ2-1; weak D call: TRBD2 (5 bases). The end of the DNA fits TRBJ2-7 better, so the J call may be wrong. The CDR3 has 14 residues. Looked up from germline, CDR1 is SGHRS and CDR2 is YFSETQ. CDR3 in amino acids: CASSLEVATNEQYF. The CDR3 bases are TGCGCCAGCAGCTTGGAAGTAGCGACGAATGAGCAGTACTTC.

The rearrangement joins TRBV6-1 to TRBJ2-1; 10 bases align to TRBD1. TRBJ2-7 matches the DNA end more closely, so the J call is doubtful. This CDR3 contains 14 residues. Germline V gives CDR1 MNHNS, CDR2 SASEGT. CDR3 sequence: CASRGQGGAYEQYF. CDR3 bases: TGTGCCAGCAGAGGACAGGGGGGGGCCTACGAGCAGTACTTC.

This clonotype was seen just once. A much larger clone is a single base away; this may be a read error. The CDR3 here is CASSTPTNYNEQYF. The DNA of the CDR3 is TGTGCCAGCAGCACTCCGACTAACTACAATGAGCAGTACTTC. The chain couples TRBV7-2 to TRBJ2-5; D is perhaps TRBD2 (5 bases). The V and J ends lost 5 bases and 11 bases respectively, with 21 bases between them. Germline V gene data show CDR1 as SGHTA and CDR2 as FQGNSA. This CDR3 spans 14 amino acids.

This clonotype has a count of ten or more. This sequence joins TRBV27 and TRBJ2-3; 7 bases map to TRBD1. After removal of 5 bases from V and 0 bases from J, the junction contained 11 bases not matched to a gene. The CDR3 extends over 17 amino acids. Germline V CDR1 and CDR2: MNHEY, SMNVEV (reference sequence). CDR3 coding DNA: TGTGCCAGCAGTCCCCGGACAGGCGGAATCAGCACAGATACGCAGTATTTT. Amino acid sequence: CASSPRTGGISTDTQYF.

The V gene is TRBV10-1, the J gene TRBJ1-1, with TRBD1 as a possible D gene (6 bases). V shed 8 bases and J shed 6 bases, with 13 bases lying between them. Germline-derived CDR1 and CDR2 are WNHNN and SYGVQD (reference sequence). The CDR3 length is 12 residues. DNA of the CDR3: TGCGCCAGCTCCCAAGGGGGTGCTGAAGCTTTCTTT. It specifies CASSQGGAEAFF.